These T cell receptor beta chains were read from a single sample in a study of blood T cell repertoires in COVID-19. Profiling relied on immunoSEQ multiplex PCR, and the TCRdb table lists in-frame clones only, not all of them. The profile shows 80,000 or so clones, 65% to 90% of them singletons. Sequenced: peripheral blood. The receptors originated from a man between 45 and 60 years old with COVID-19, enrolled during active disease. Each CDR3 is given with its conserved first and last residue. Fields, in order: J gene, V gene, clone size, CDR3 length, CDR3 protein. Clone sizes are given selectively: once, few, many, or a class where the clone is expanded.

TRBJ2-5 | TRBV4-2 | . | 15 | CASSRFPGQGETQYF
TRBJ1-3 | TRBV19 | . | 12 | CASSLTGNTIYF
TRBJ2-1 | TRBV11-3 | few | 20 | CASSLDLSGTLRGVYNEQFF
TRBJ1-2 | TRBV6-5 | medium-sized | 15 | CASVRASGEGYGYTF
TRBJ1-1 | TRBV5-6 | . | 15 | CASTFRGGGNTEAFF
TRBJ2-3 | TRBV18 | . | 15 | CASSLFLKGTDTQYF
TRBJ2-7 | TRBV4-1 | once | 14 | CASSPYDRTYEQYF
TRBJ2-1 | TRBV24-1 | few | 14 | CATSESDWKNEQFF
TRBJ1-2 | TRBV5-4 | few | 14 | CASSPRQGINGYTF
TRBJ2-5 | TRBV5-6 | . | 16 | CASSLLSGRATETQYF
TRBJ2-7 | TRBV10-3 | few | 17 | CAISDPGLAGAVDEQYF
TRBJ1-2 | TRBV6-2/TRBV6-3 | . | 15 | CASSYSIGVGYGYTF
TRBJ2-1 | TRBV5-6 | . | 14 | CASSLVGGNNEQFF
TRBJ2-7 | TRBV9 | few | 12 | CASSDGQDEQYF
TRBJ1-5 | TRBV7-9 | once | 14 | CASSAGGGDQPQHF
TRBJ1-2 | TRBV7-9 | . | 13 | CASSLAPRQEGTF
TRBJ1-1 | TRBV29-1 | . | 12 | CSAGTGGTEAFF
TRBJ2-1 | TRBV7-3 | once | 14 | CASSEGTEYNEQFF
TRBJ2-1 | TRBV2 | . | 15 | CASSGWLAGDNEQFF
TRBJ2-5 | TRBV18 | . | 14 | CASSPGTREETQYF
TRBJ2-3 | TRBV20-1 | . | 14 | CSASLAGASDTQYF
TRBJ1-1 | TRBV3-1/TRBV3-2 | . | 16 | CASRSSQFRGSREAFF
TRBJ2-7 | TRBV11-2 | many | 15 | CASSPWDYPPVEQYF
TRBJ2-1 | TRBV24-1 | . | 17 | CATSDQGLAGGLSEQFF
TRBJ2-1 | TRBV6-4 | few | 14 | CASSLAGDNNEQFF
TRBJ2-1 | TRBV2 | . | 15 | CASRVGTSGSNEQFF
TRBJ1-3 | TRBV30 | . | 12 | CAWRHSGNTIYF
TRBJ2-1 | TRBV20-1 | . | 16 | CSASTLAEITYNEQFF
TRBJ1-5 | TRBV7-2 | . | 16 | CASSKNAGGVNQPQHF
TRBJ2-1 | TRBV21-1 | . | 15 | CASSKGGTGYNEQFF
TRBJ1-5 | TRBV19 | . | 17 | CASSGTPGQRSNQPQHF
TRBJ2-3 | TRBV7-3 | few | 16 | CASSSRDSQFGDTQYF
TRBJ1-1 | TRBV28 | . | 16 | CASSLNSLRSGTEAFF
TRBJ2-5 | TRBV19 | . | 13 | CASSRGEIETQYF
TRBJ2-2 | TRBV28 | . | 15 | CASSYRTPGTGELFF
TRBJ1-3 | TRBV18 | . | 16 | CASSPTDSSSGNTIYF
TRBJ1-5 | TRBV5-1 | . | 14 | CASSFGGSNQPQHF
TRBJ1-2 | TRBV27 | . | 14 | CASSPMTGLFGYTF
TRBJ2-7 | TRBV6-2/TRBV6-3 | . | 15 | CASSPPGQGTYEQYF
TRBJ2-1 | TRBV9 | . | 13 | CASSSNLYNEQFF
TRBJ1-1 | TRBV30 | . | 15 | CAWSRGTGGGTEAFF
TRBJ2-3 | TRBV3-1/TRBV3-2 | . | 18 | CASRASQGLARPGDTQYF
TRBJ2-5 | TRBV2 | . | 13 | CASSVLRAETQYF
TRBJ2-1 | TRBV30 | few | 14 | CAWGTGGSYNEQFF
TRBJ2-2 | TRBV6-5 | . | 11 | CASRRTGELFF
TRBJ2-3 | TRBV5-1 | . | 15 | CASCLNHPEGDTQYF
TRBJ1-1 | TRBV5-1 | . | 15 | CASSFVTGTNTEAFF
TRBJ1-2 | TRBV19 | . | 15 | CASSDRRIQGSGYTF
TRBJ2-1 | TRBV7-2 | few | 14 | CASSAGLADNEQFF
TRBJ1-6 | TRBV27 | . | 14 | CASKHRERNSPLHF
TRBJ1-3 | TRBV30 | . | 14 | CAWERTGTGNTIYF
TRBJ1-1 | TRBV7-3 | . | 15 | CASSSGGAVGTEAFF
TRBJ1-2 | TRBV28 | . | 14 | CASSPGDGAYRYTF
TRBJ1-1 | TRBV7-3 | . | 15 | CASSYSGGQDTEAFF
TRBJ2-2 | TRBV30 | . | 14 | CAGGQNANTGELFF